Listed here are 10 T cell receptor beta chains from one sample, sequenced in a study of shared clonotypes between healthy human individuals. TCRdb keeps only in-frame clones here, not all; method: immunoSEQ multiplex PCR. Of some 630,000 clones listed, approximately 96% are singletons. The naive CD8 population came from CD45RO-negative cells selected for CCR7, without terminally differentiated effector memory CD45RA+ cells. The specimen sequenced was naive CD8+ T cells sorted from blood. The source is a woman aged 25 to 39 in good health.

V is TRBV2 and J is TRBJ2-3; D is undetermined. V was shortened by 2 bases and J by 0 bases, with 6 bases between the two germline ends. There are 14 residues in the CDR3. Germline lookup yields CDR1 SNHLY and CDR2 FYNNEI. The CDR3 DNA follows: TGTGCCAGCAGTGAATACCGCAGCACAGATACGCAGTATTTT. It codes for CASSEYRSTDTQYF.

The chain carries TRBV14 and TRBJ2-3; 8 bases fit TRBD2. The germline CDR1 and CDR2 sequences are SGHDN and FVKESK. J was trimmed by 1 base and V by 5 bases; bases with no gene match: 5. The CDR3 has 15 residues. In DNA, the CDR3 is TGTGCCAGCAGCTTCGGACTAGCAGGCACAGATACGCAGTATTTT. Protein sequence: CASSFGLAGTDTQYF.

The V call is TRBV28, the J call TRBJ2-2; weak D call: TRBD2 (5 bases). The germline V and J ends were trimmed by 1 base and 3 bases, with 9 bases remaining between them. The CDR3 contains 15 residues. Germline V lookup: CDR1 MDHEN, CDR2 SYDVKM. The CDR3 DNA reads TGTGCCAGCAGTTTATCGGGGAGTTACACCGGGGAGCTGTTTTTT. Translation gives CASSLSGSYTGELFF.

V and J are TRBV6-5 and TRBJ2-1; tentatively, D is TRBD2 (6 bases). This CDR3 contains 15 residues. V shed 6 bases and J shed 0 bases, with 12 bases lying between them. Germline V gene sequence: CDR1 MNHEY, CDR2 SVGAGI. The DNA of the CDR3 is TGTGCCAGCAGCCCCTTCGGGGGCTCCTACAATGAGCAGTTCTTC. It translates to CASSPFGGSYNEQFF.

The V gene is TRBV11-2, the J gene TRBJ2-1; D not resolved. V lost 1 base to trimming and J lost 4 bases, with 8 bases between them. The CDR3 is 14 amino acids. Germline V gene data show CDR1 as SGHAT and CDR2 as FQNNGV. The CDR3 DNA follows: TGTGCCAGCAGCTTAGTTTTAGGGTACAATGAGCAGTTCTTC. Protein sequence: CASSLVLGYNEQFF.

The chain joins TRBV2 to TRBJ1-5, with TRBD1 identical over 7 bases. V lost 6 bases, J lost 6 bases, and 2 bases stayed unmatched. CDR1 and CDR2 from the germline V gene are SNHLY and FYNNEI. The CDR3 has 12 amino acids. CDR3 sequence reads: CASRTGTQPQHF. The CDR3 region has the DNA TGTGCCAGCAGGACAGGGACTCAGCCCCAGCATTTT.

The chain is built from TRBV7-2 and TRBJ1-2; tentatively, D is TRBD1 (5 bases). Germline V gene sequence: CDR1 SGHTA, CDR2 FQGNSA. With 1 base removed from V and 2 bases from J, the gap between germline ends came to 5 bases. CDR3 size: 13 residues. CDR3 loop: CASSLGQNYGYTF. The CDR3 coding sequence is TGTGCCAGCAGCTTAGGACAGAACTATGGCTACACCTTC.

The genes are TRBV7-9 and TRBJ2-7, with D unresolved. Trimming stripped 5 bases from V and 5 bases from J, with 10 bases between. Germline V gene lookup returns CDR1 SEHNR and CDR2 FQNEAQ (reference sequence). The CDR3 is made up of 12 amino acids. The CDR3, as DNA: TGTGCCAGCAGCGCAGAGAACCACGAGCAGTACTTC. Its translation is CASSAENHEQYF.

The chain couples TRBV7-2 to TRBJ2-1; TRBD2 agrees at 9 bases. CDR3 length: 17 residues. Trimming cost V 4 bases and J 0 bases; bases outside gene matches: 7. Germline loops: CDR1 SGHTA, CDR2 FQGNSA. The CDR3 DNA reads TGTGCCAGCAGCTCCCTAGCGGGACCGAGCTCCTACAATGAGCAGTTCTTC. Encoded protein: CASSSLAGPSSYNEQFF.

The CDR3 DNA is TGTGCCAGCTGGGGATATGAGCAGTTCTTC. Protein product: CASWGYEQFF. The chain combines TRBV6-1 with TRBJ2-1; D uncertain. Germline CDR1 and CDR2: MNHNS and SASEGT. This CDR3 is 10 amino acids long. Trimming took off 8 bases at V and 8 bases at J, with 7 bases between the two ends.